Ten or more counts support the clone carrying this TCR beta chain. Germline-derived CDR1 and CDR2 are LGHDT and YNNKEL (reference sequence). The length of the CDR3 is 15 residues. The V end was cut by 4 bases, the J end by 2 bases, with 13 bases between. TCRdb reprocessed the 5' RACE reads with MiXCR, giving one entry per CDR3 protein. The sample has 400,000 to 500,000 distinct CDR3 sequences, around 15% seen once. The sample comes from a study of identical twins. These sequences were also reported in another study, on yellow fever vaccine responses in identical twins.

Material for sequencing was CD4+ T cells sorted from blood. The TCR comes from a young woman in good health. The rearrangement links TRBV3-1 to TRBJ2-3; D ambiguous. Here the CDR3 DNA reads TGTGCCAGCAGCCCTCGACTGCAGCCCACAGATACGCAGTATTTT. Translating it yields CASSPRLQPTDTQYF.